This entry describes one TCR beta chain. Antigen specificity is unknown. The CDR3 runs 15 residues. Germline lookup yields CDR1 LGHDT and CDR2 YNNKEL (reference sequence). Between the trimmed V and J ends, which lost 4 bases and 5 bases, there was a span of 17 bases. The sample originates from a study of T cell responses to AZD1222 COVID-19 vaccine. The study's findings and limits: Every sample of the repertoires postdated the peak T cell response. Increased Spike-specific TCR breadth and depth were observed after two AZD1222 doses.

The table came from immunoSEQ multiplex PCR; TCRdb's copy has only in-frame clones and leaves some out. The table shows about 130,000 clones, with roughly nine tenths occurring only once. The source material was peripheral blood, sampled on day 0 of AZD1222 vaccination. The source of this sequence is an adult in good health. The chain joins TRBV3-1 (or the pseudogene TRBV3-2) to TRBJ2-5; D might be TRBD2 (5 bases). The CDR3 loop reads CASSPEGRLRETQYF. DNA for the CDR3: TGTGCCAGCAGCCCAGAGGGTCGGTTGCGGGAGACCCAGTACTTC.